Shown below are 30 T cell receptor beta chains from a single sample sequenced in a study of spatial heterogeneity in lung cancer. Regarding time point: sample taken at primary tumor resection. TCRdb re-called the 5' RACE reads with MiXCR, one entry per CDR3 protein. The table has 35,000 to 55,000 distinct CDR3 sequences, about 6.5% seen once. Sequencing was performed on PBMCs, taken at surgery. All receptors come from a female donor with early-stage non-small cell lung cancer.

This clonotype showed up just a few times. The V and J genes are TRBV5-1 and TRBJ2-2; D is unresolved. With 1 base removed from V and 0 bases from J, the gap between germline ends came to 7 bases. This CDR3 comprises 15 residues. Looked up from germline, CDR1 is SGHRS and CDR2 is YFSETQ. CDR3 bases: TGCGCCAGCAGCTTGCCACGGGCGAACACCGGGGAGCTGTTTTTT. Translated, it gives CASSLPRANTGELFF.

This clonotype occurred many times. The genes are TRBV5-1 and TRBJ2-3; no clear D. Looked up from germline, CDR1 is SGHRS and CDR2 is YFSETQ. V lost 1 base to trimming and J lost 3 bases, with 6 bases between them. The CDR3 has 13 amino acids. The CDR3 loop is CASSLYMTDTQYF. CDR3 DNA sequence: TGCGCCAGCAGCTTGTACATGACAGATACGCAGTATTTT.

The sample holds many counts of this clonotype. The V call is TRBV2, the J call TRBJ2-3; TRBD2 is a possible D gene (5 bases). The V end lost 5 bases, the J end lost 2 bases, and 8 bases lay between the germline ends. Per germline, CDR1 SNHLY and CDR2 FYNNEI. This CDR3 is built from 13 residues. CDR3 residues: CASSKRNTDTQYF. The CDR3 DNA reads TGTGCCAGCAGTAAGCGGAACACAGATACGCAGTATTTT.

The J gene is TRBJ2-5, the V gene TRBV25-1, with 7 bases matching TRBD1. V lost 8 bases, J lost 2 bases, and 5 bases stayed unmatched. Germline lookup yields CDR1 MGHDK and CDR2 SYGVNS. The CDR3 has 13 residues. In nucleotides, the CDR3 is TGTGCCAGCGAAGGGACAGAACAAGAGACCCAGTACTTC. It specifies CASEGTEQETQYF.

Remarks on this clonotype: Relative to the germline gene, one junction end is altered; a read error may explain this. The chain links TRBV19 to TRBJ1-5, with 8 bases aligning to TRBD1. Germline lookup yields CDR1 LNHDA and CDR2 SQIVND (reference sequence). The CDR3 length is 15 residues. Here the CDR3 reads CVSSHPGQGNQPQHF. The CDR3 nucleotides read TGTGTCAGTAGCCACCCGGGACAGGGCAATCAGCCCCAGCATTTT.

This clonotype was detected ten times or more. This chain joins TRBV29-1 and TRBJ2-1; 10 bases agree with TRBD2. CDR1 and CDR2 from the germline V gene are SQVTM and ANQGSEA. CDR3 length equals 15 residues. J was trimmed by 5 bases and V by 2 bases; bases with no gene match: 6. The CDR3 loop is CSVEPLAGANNEQFF. CDR3 DNA: TGCAGCGTTGAACCCCTAGCGGGGGCAAACAATGAGCAGTTCTTC.

The chain links TRBV5-1 to TRBJ1-2; D uncertain. This CDR3 region has 14 residues. Germline-derived CDR1 and CDR2 are SGHRS and YFSETQ. V dropped 3 bases and J dropped 5 bases, with 14 bases sitting between them. The CDR3 sequence: CASSSVPQDYGYTF. Written as DNA, the CDR3 is TGCGCCAGCAGCTCAGTCCCCCAGGATTATGGCTACACCTTC.

There are many counts of this clonotype. The CDR3 DNA reads as TGTGCCATCATCGGACGGAAGACTAACTATGGCTACACCTTC. It codes for CAIIGRKTNYGYTF. This sequence joins TRBV12-3 or TRBV12-4 and TRBJ1-2; D unresolved. Trimming left V 10 bases short and J 0 bases short, with 15 bases between. The CDR3 length is 14 residues.

The chain carries TRBV27 and TRBJ2-1; 8 bases match TRBD2. The CDR3 runs to 15 residues. V lost 2 bases, J lost 5 bases, and 5 bases stayed unmatched. Germline V gene lookup returns CDR1 MNHEY and CDR2 SMNVEV (reference sequence). CDR3 residues: CASSLLGGADNEQFF. The DNA of the CDR3 is TGTGCCAGCAGTTTACTCGGGGGGGCAGACAATGAGCAGTTCTTC.

In its sample, this clonotype was seen a few times. The V and J genes are TRBV12-3 or TRBV12-4 and TRBJ1-4, with D possibly matching TRBD1 (6 bases). V shed 6 bases and J shed 4 bases, with 18 bases lying between them. The length of the CDR3 is 16 residues. The CDR3 nucleotides read TGTGCCAGCAGCCAGGGGATTGCGGGGTTTAATGAAAAACTGTTTTTT. The encoded protein is CASSQGIAGFNEKLFF.

This chain uses TRBV5-1 with TRBJ1-6; TRBD1 matches 8 bases. The CDR3 loop spans 13 amino acids. V shed 4 bases, J shed 9 bases, and the junction held 3 bases outside the gene matches. Germline V gives CDR1 SGHRS, CDR2 YFSETQ. The CDR3 spells CASSGDRGSPLHF. In nucleotides, the CDR3 is TGCGCCAGCAGCGGTGACAGGGGTTCACCCCTCCACTTT.

This clonotype was counted between two and nine times. CDR3 sequence reads: CASSFFSVGSTDTQYF. The CDR3 nucleotides read TGTGCCAGCAGCTTCTTTTCGGTAGGGTCCACAGATACGCAGTATTTT. V usage is TRBV11-2 and J usage is TRBJ2-3; D uncertain. The length of the CDR3 is 16 residues. The V end lost 3 bases, the J end lost 2 bases, and 15 bases lay between the germline ends. Germline V CDR1 and CDR2: SGHAT, FQNNGV.

This clonotype was seen a handful of times. This chain uses TRBV7-2 with TRBJ1-5; D possibly corresponds to TRBD1 (5 bases). V gave up 5 bases and J gave up 1 base, with 18 bases separating them. The length of the CDR3 is 17 residues. Germline CDR1 is SGHTA and CDR2 is FQGNSA. The CDR3 nucleotides are TGTGCCAGCAGCCCCAGACCCCTCGGGGCGAGCAATCAGCCCCAGCATTTT. Translated, it gives CASSPRPLGASNQPQHF.

There are many counts of this clonotype. This chain links TRBV7-2 with TRBJ2-1, with 9 bases matching TRBD2. Per germline, CDR1 SGHTA and CDR2 FQGNSA. The CDR3 length is 16 residues. The ends lost 2 bases at V and 4 bases at J; junction bases unmatched: 6. CDR3 protein: CASSLTAGGLYNEQFF. CDR3 nucleotides: TGTGCCAGCAGCTTAACGGCGGGGGGGTTATACAATGAGCAGTTCTTC.

This chain joins TRBV7-2 and TRBJ2-7; 11 nucleotides agree with TRBD1. V shed 6 bases and J 2 bases; nucleotides not matched to a gene: 6. CDR3 size: 15 residues. Germline V gives CDR1 SGHTA, CDR2 FQGNSA. In DNA form, the CDR3 reads TGTGCCAGCAGGTTATCGGGACAGGGGGCCTACGAGCAGTACTTC. Translation gives CASRLSGQGAYEQYF.

This clonotype was seen only a few times. The genes are TRBV6-6 and TRBJ1-5; no firm D call. The germline CDR1 and CDR2 sequences are MNHNY and SVGAGI (reference sequence). Trimming cost V 4 bases and J 6 bases, with 16 bases left between them. The CDR3 is 15 amino acids. The DNA of the CDR3 is TGTGCCAGCAGTTCTGGCTCGCGGGGTTTTCAGCCCCAGCATTTT. Translating gives CASSSGSRGFQPQHF.

This clonotype was observed many times. This sequence joins TRBV7-2 and TRBJ2-6; tentative D call: TRBD1 (5 bases). CDR1 is SGHTA and CDR2 is FQGNSA in the germline V gene. The germline V and J ends were trimmed by 5 bases and 0 bases, with 14 bases remaining between them. CDR3 length equals 17 residues. Written as DNA, the CDR3 is TGTGCCAGCAGCCACAGGCCGGCGAGCTCTGGGGCCAACGTCCTGACTTTC. Residues: CASSHRPASSGANVLTF. Drawing the rest from reference TRBV7-2 and TRBJ2-6, the complete variable domain is GAGVSQSPSNKVTEKGKDVELRCDPISGHTALYWYRQSLGQGLEFLIYFQGNSAPDKSGLPSDRFSAERTGGSVSTLTIQRTQQEDSAVYLCASSHRPASSGANVLTFGAGSRLTVL.

The table lists this clonotype with many counts. The chain carries TRBV4-3 and TRBJ1-6; no firm D call. The CDR3 runs to 15 residues. V was shortened by 0 bases and J by 7 bases, with 10 bases between the two germline ends. Germline V gives CDR1 LGHNA, CDR2 YSLEER. The chain's CDR3 is CASSQEWGHNSPLHF. For the CDR3, the DNA is TGCGCCAGCAGCCAAGAATGGGGTCACAATTCACCCCTCCACTTT.

This clonotype was observed many times. One end of the junction is discordant with germline, which a read error may explain. The chain uses TRBV20-1 and TRBJ2-5, with D perhaps assigned TRBD1 or TRBD2 (5 bases each). The CDR3 has 13 amino acids. CDR1 and CDR2 from the germline V gene are DFQATT and SNEGSKA (reference sequence). The CDR3 reads CSASLSGQEIQYF. CDR3 coding DNA: TGCAGTGCTAGTTTGAGCGGACAAGAGATCCAGTACTTC.

This clonotype has ten or more counts. The chain has TRBV5-1 and TRBJ2-5, with TRBD2 as a possible D gene (5 bases). Trimming cost V 2 bases and J 2 bases, with 10 bases left between them. There are 14 residues in the CDR3. Germline assignment: CDR1 SGHRS and CDR2 YFSETQ. Here the CDR3 DNA reads TGCGCCAGCAGCTTTGACTACGAACAAGAGACCCAGTACTTC. It yields the protein CASSFDYEQETQYF.

This clonotype was counted many times. The V call is TRBV6-2 or TRBV6-3, the J call TRBJ1-1; D is possibly TRBD1 (6 bases). The CDR3 has 15 amino acids. V was clipped by 4 bases and J by 0 bases, with 12 bases between them. CDR1 is MNHEY and CDR2 is SVGEGT in the germline V gene. DNA of the CDR3: TGTGCCAGCAGTTTCGACAGGCCGATGAACACTGAAGCTTTCTTT. As protein: CASSFDRPMNTEAFF.

As to this clonotype: At one end the junction does not follow the germline gene, possibly because of a read error. The rearrangement links TRBV5-1 to TRBJ2-2; D not resolved. Germline V lookup: CDR1 SGHRS, CDR2 YFSETQ. This CDR3 is built from 15 residues. For the CDR3, the DNA is TGCGCCGGCAGGTTAGAGAACTTGAACACCGGGGAGCTGTTTTTT. This translates into CAGRLENLNTGELFF.

This clonotype showed up many times. The rearrangement joins TRBV5-1 to TRBJ2-1, with D perhaps matching TRBD2 (5 bases). The CDR3 extends over 17 amino acids. Germline loops: CDR1 SGHRS, CDR2 YFSETQ. Trimming shortened V by 0 bases and J by 1 base, and 14 bases separated the two germline ends. The CDR3, as DNA: TGCGCCAGCAGCTTGGTGGCGGGTTCCCAATCCTACAATGAGCAGTTCTTC. Translating it yields CASSLVAGSQSYNEQFF.

This clonotype was seen at least ten times. This chain uses TRBV29-1 with TRBJ2-3; D is uncertain. Trimming shortened V by 4 bases and J by 3 bases, and 2 bases separated the two germline ends. There are 10 residues in the CDR3. Germline V gene data show CDR1 as SQVTM and CDR2 as ANQGSEA. The CDR3 here is CSVATDTQYF. CDR3 DNA: TGCAGCGTTGCGACAGATACGCAGTATTTT.

The chain is built from TRBV6-5 and TRBJ2-2; the D is unclear. CDR1 is MNHEY and CDR2 is SVGAGI in the germline V gene. Trimming cost V 5 bases and J 0 bases, with 13 bases left between them. The CDR3 length is 16 residues. The CDR3 region has the DNA TGTGCCAGCAGTCCTTTGACAAGGGCGAACACCGGGGAGCTGTTTTTT. Its translation: CASSPLTRANTGELFF.

In its sample, this clonotype was seen many times. The chain joins TRBV9 to TRBJ2-5; D is unresolved. This CDR3 has 12 residues. Germline V gives CDR1 SGDLS, CDR2 YYNGEE. The germline V and J ends were trimmed by 5 bases and 0 bases, with 5 bases remaining between them. The CDR3 sequence is CASSWDQETQYF. In nucleotides, the CDR3 is TGTGCCAGCAGTTGGGACCAAGAGACCCAGTACTTC.

This clonotype showed up many times. V usage is TRBV3-1 and J usage is TRBJ2-6; D remains ambiguous. Trimming left V 6 bases short and J 1 base short, with 10 bases between. The germline V gene encodes CDR1 LGHDT and CDR2 YNNKEL (reference sequence). This CDR3 region has 15 residues. The CDR3 DNA reads TGTGCCAGCAGTGTAATTTCTTCTGGGGCCAACGTCCTGACTTTC. Amino acids: CASSVISSGANVLTF. The complete variable domain, with remaining parts taken from reference TRBV3-1 and TRBJ2-6, reads DTAVSQTPKYLVTQMGNDKSIKCEQNLGHDTMYWYKQDSKKFLKIMFSYNNKELIINETVPNRFSPKSPDKAHLNLHINSLELGDSAVYFCASSVISSGANVLTFGAGSRLTVL.

The gene calls are TRBV5-1 and TRBJ2-5; D is possibly TRBD1 or TRBD2 (5 bases each). The CDR3 is 14 residues long. Germline V gives CDR1 SGHRS, CDR2 YFSETQ. Trimming took 6 bases from V and 5 from J, leaving 17 bases between them. The CDR3 DNA sequence: TGCGCCAGCACCCGAGGTGGAGAGGGGGAGACCCAGTACTTC. This codes for CASTRGGEGETQYF.

This chain uses TRBV5-1 with TRBJ1-3, with TRBD1 identical over 11 bases. The V and J ends lost 4 bases and 6 bases, in that order; junction bases with no gene match: 9. The CDR3 contains 16 residues. Germline V gene data show CDR1 as SGHRS and CDR2 as YFSETQ. The CDR3 sequence: CASSARTGGEVNTIYF. CDR3 nucleotides: TGCGCCAGCAGCGCGAGGACAGGGGGCGAAGTAAACACCATATATTTT.

This clonotype was picked up a small number of times. The chain recombines TRBV6-2 or TRBV6-3 with TRBJ1-1; no clear D. There are 13 residues in the CDR3. V lost 6 bases, J lost 5 bases, and 13 bases lay in between. Germline values: CDR1 MNHEY, CDR2 SVGEGT. CDR3 in amino acids: CASSLGPGTEAFF. CDR3 nucleotide sequence: TGTGCCAGCAGCCTAGGGCCGGGGACTGAAGCTTTCTTT.